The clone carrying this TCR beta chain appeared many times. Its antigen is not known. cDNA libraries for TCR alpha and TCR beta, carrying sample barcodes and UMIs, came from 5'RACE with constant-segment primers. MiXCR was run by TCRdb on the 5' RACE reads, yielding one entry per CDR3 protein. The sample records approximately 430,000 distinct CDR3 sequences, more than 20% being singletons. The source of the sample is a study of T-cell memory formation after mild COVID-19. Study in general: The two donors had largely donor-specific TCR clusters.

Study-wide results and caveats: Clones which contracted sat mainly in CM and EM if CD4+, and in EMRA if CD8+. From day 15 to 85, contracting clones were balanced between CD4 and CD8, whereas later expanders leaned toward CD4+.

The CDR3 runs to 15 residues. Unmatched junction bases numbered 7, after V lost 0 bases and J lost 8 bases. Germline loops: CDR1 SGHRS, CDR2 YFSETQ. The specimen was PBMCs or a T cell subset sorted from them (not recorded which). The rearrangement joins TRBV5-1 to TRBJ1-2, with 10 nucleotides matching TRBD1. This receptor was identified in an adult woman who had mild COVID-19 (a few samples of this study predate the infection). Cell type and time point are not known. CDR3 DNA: TGCGCCAGCAGCTTGGGGGACAGGGGAGTCGGCGGCTACACCTTC. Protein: CASSLGDRGVGGYTF.